This is a list of T cell receptor beta chains from one sample in a study of blood T cell repertoires in COVID-19. Sequenced by immunoSEQ multiplex PCR; TCRdb stores in-frame clones only, minus some. The table lists 160,000 or so clones, approximately 84% of them singletons, with about 1.2% in the top ten. The sequenced sample was PBMCs or T cells enriched from blood (not recorded which). All receptors come from a human donor with acute COVID-19. The donor label of this sample is uncertain. Both conserved end residues are trimmed from each CDR3.

TRBV11-3	TRBJ2-1	ASSQRQGGNEQF
TRBV3-1/TRBV3-2	TRBJ2-2	ASSQDRAGGPGELF
TRBV4-2	TRBJ2-5	ASSQDPHRVQETQY
TRBV9	TRBJ2-1	ASSVGVTGGAPSYNEQF
TRBV30	TRBJ1-5	AWSQGTQPQH
TRBV10-3	TRBJ2-5	AISVTGGETQY
TRBV29-1	TRBJ1-1	SVRDRVEAF
TRBV27	TRBJ1-2	ASSTGAIDGYT
TRBV18	TRBJ1-1	ASSPGKTAF
TRBV9	TRBJ2-5	ASSVPGGTQY
TRBV7-2	TRBJ2-5	ASSRRGQKEIGETQY
TRBV3-1/TRBV3-2	TRBJ2-1	ASSSGQGATNEQF
TRBV30	TRBJ2-5	AWSVLAGRQTQY
TRBV2	TRBJ1-1	ASREQGGVAF
TRBV30	TRBJ1-4	AWSVGGNREKLF
TRBV6-5	TRBJ1-2	ASSQGPEGYT
TRBV9	TRBJ2-2	ASTPGQGAGELF
TRBV19	TRBJ1-4	ASTPRRQINEKLF
TRBV24-1	TRBJ1-2	ATSDFRDGYT
TRBV27	TRBJ2-1	ASSLTGGSYNEQF
TRBV10-1	TRBJ2-7	ASSRSGGIDSYEQY
TRBV21-1	TRBJ2-5	ASSKAREQETQY
TRBV30	TRBJ2-7	AWSLGGGYYEQY
TRBV7-2	TRBJ2-2	ASSFDAGTYTGELF
TRBV6-6	TRBJ1-6	ASSRTNYNSPLH
TRBV19	TRBJ1-1	ASKGAGDLPEAF
TRBV18	TRBJ2-1	ASSPLSVTYNEQF
TRBV2	TRBJ2-7	ASSEGGSTYEQY
TRBV27	TRBJ2-3	ASSLSGTDTQY
TRBV5-4	TRBJ1-1	ASSNAVGASAEAF
TRBV6-6	TRBJ1-3	ASSSSPGNTIY
TRBV6-5	TRBJ1-4	ASSYSGQGRGEKLF
TRBV19	TRBJ1-2	ASSNSDSPYGYT
TRBV7-2	TRBJ2-1	ASSLRGTGYYNEQF
TRBV29-1	TRBJ1-2	SGGTGRDYGYT
TRBV27	TRBJ2-1	ASSRGTFEF
TRBV29-1	TRBJ1-1	SVGPGTGVGTEAF